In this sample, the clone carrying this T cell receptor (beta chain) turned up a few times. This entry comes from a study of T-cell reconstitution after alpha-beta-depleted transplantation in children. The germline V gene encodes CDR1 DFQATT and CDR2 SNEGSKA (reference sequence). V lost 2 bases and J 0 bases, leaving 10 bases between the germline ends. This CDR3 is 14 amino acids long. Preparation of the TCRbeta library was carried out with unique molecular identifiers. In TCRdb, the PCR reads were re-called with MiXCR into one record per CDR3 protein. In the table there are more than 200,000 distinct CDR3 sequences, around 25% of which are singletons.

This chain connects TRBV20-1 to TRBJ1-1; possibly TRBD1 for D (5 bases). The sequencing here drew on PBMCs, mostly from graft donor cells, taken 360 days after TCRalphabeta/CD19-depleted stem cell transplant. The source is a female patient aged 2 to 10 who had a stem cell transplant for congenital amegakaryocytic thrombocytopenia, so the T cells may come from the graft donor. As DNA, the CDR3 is TGCAGTGCTAGAAGGGACGGGCTGAACACTGAAGCTTTCTTT. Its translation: CSARRDGLNTEAFF.